A selection of T cell receptor beta chains follows, all from one sample in a study of T cells after yellow fever vaccination. TCRdb reprocessed the 5' RACE reads with MiXCR, giving one entry per CDR3 protein. The sample carries about 400,000 distinct CDR3 sequences, approximately 6% recorded once. Sequenced material: PBMCs, taken 5 days after the yellow fever booster vaccination. These receptors originate from a man aged 25 to 40 who received the YFV17D yellow fever vaccine. CDR3s include the opening cysteine and the closing phenylalanine or tryptophan. A D gene is named only where the DNA matches it firmly. Only some rows state a clone size, as once, few, many or a class for expanded clones.

j_call d_call clone_size cdr3_length v_call cdr3_nt cdr3_aa
TRBJ1-1 TRBD1 few 13 TRBV20-1 TGCAGTGGGACGACAGGGGGGAACACTGAAGCTTTCTTT CSGTTGGNTEAFF
TRBJ2-7 TRBD2 many 16 TRBV14 TGTGCCAGCAGCCAAGTAGCGGGAGTGTTCCACTACGAGCAGTACTTC CASSQVAGVFHYEQYF
TRBJ1-1 TRBD1 many 16 TRBV12-3/TRBV12-4 TGTGCCAGCAGCTTCACCCCCGGGACAGGGGAGACTGAAGCTTTCTTT CASSFTPGTGETEAFF
TRBJ2-7 . many 12 TRBV20-1 TGCAGTGCTAGAGATGGGGGCTACGAGCAGTACTTC CSARDGGYEQYF
TRBJ1-1 . many 13 TRBV7-9 TGTGCCAGCTTCGGCCAGGGTTTCACTGAAGCTTTCTTT CASFGQGFTEAFF
TRBJ2-1 . many 16 TRBV20-1 TGCAGTGCTAGAGATCCCCCGCGGGCAGGGTTCGATGAGCAGTTCTTC CSARDPPRAGFDEQFF
TRBJ2-7 . many 15 TRBV4-3 TGCGCCAGCAGCCAAGTGGGGACCTCGGGCCACGAGCAGTACTTC CASSQVGTSGHEQYF
TRBJ2-2 . . 13 TRBV19 TGTGCCAGTAATGATAGGATCACCGGGGAGCTGTTTTTT CASNDRITGELFF
TRBJ1-5 . many 14 TRBV7-9 TGTGCCAGCAGCTTAACAGACACGAATCAGCCCCAGCATTTT CASSLTDTNQPQHF
TRBJ2-7 . many 15 TRBV28 TGTGCCAGCAGTTTCCGAGAGGGGCCTTCCTACGAGCAGTACTTC CASSFREGPSYEQYF
TRBJ1-2 . . 17 TRBV20-1 TGCAGTGCTAGAGATAATGTTCGGGACACAACTAACTATGGCTACACCTTC CSARDNVRDTTNYGYTF
TRBJ2-7 . few 14 TRBV5-1 TGCGCCAGCAGTCGAGGGAACCCCTCTACGGAGCAGTACTTC CASSRGNPSTEQYF
TRBJ1-2 . many 16 TRBV7-6 TGTGCAACCTGCCCCTACCGAAAGACAGGCTACTATGGCTACACCTTC CATCPYRKTGYYGYTF
TRBJ2-3 . many 14 TRBV12-3/TRBV12-4 TGTGCCAGCAGATTAAACAGGGTAACAGATACGCAGTATTTT CASRLNRVTDTQYF
TRBJ2-2 . many 14 TRBV5-1 TGCGCCAGCAGACCGCACTTGAACACCGGGGAGCTGTTTTTT CASRPHLNTGELFF
TRBJ1-2 . many 14 TRBV30 TGTGCCTGGAGTAGGGAGGGGCCCCCATATGGCTACACCTTC CAWSREGPPYGYTF
TRBJ2-1 TRBD2 once 14 TRBV20-1 TGCAGTGCTAGCGGGAGGGGCCCTGAAACTGAGCAGTTCTTC CSASGRGPETEQFF
TRBJ1-3 . . 15 TRBV4-3 TGCGCCAGCAGCCAAGAGAGGTCCCTTGGAAACACCATATATTTT CASSQERSLGNTIYF
TRBJ2-5 TRBD2 . 14 TRBV7-2 TGTGCCAGCAGCGGTGGGGGGGACCAAGAGACCCAGTACTTC CASSGGGDQETQYF
TRBJ2-5 . medium-sized 14 TRBV7-2 TGTGCCAGCAGTTTCTCGACCGGCCAAGAGACCCAGTACTTC CASSFSTGQETQYF
TRBJ2-3 . many 14 TRBV5-1 TGCGCCAGCAGCGAAGGACGTAGCACAGATACGCAGTATTTT CASSEGRSTDTQYF
TRBJ2-4 TRBD2 . 15 TRBV4-1 TGCGCCAGCAGCCAAGAGGTACTAGCGGGGAACATTCAGTACTTC CASSQEVLAGNIQYF
TRBJ1-2 . many 11 TRBV20-1 TGCAGTGCTTTGACTAACTATGGCTACACCTTC CSALTNYGYTF